This T cell receptor beta chain was documented in a study of T cell responses to AZD1222 COVID-19 vaccine. This clone is a singleton in its sample. Measured with immunoSEQ multiplex PCR; TCRdb has only the in-frame clones, and not every one. The sample lists fewer than 150,000 clones; about nine tenths were seen once. The source is an adult who received the AZD1222 COVID-19 vaccine. Source: peripheral blood, taken 28 days after the second AZD1222 dose.

The CDR3 loop reads CASSPRGWGNGYTF. The CDR3, as DNA: TGTGCCAGCAGCCCCCGGGGGTGGGGTAATGGCTACACCTTC. V gene TRBV13 combines with J gene TRBJ1-2; tentative D call: TRBD1 (5 bases). Trimming pared 5 bases from V and 6 bases from J, leaving 16 bases between. CDR3 length: 14 amino acids. Germline V gene lookup returns CDR1 PRHDT and CDR2 FYEKMQ (reference sequence).